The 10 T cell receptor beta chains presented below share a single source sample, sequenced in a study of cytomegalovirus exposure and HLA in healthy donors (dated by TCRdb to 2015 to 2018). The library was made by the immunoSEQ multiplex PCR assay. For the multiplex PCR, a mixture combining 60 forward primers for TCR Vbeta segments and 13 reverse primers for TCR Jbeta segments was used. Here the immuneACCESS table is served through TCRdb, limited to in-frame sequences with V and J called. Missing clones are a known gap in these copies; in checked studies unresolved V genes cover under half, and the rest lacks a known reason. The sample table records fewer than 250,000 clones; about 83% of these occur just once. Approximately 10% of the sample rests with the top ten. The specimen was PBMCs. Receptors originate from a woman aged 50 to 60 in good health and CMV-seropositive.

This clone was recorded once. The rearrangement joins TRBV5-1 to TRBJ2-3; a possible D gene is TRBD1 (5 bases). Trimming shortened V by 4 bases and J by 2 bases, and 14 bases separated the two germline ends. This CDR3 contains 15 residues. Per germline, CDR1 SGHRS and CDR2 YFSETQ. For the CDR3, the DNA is TGCGCCAGCAGCCTGCAGGGTCGTTTCACAGATACGCAGTATTTT. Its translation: CASSLQGRFTDTQYF.

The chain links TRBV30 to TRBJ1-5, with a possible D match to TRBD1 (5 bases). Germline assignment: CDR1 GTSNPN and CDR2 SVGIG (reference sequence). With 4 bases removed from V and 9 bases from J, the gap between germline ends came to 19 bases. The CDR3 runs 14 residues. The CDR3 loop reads CAWIGGGAAGPQHF. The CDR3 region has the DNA TGTGCCTGGATTGGCGGGGGAGCGGCAGGGCCCCAGCATTTT. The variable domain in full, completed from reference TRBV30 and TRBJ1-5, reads SQTIHQWPATLVQPVGSPLSLECTVEGTSNPNLYWYRQAAGRGLQLLFYSVGIGQISSEVPQNLSASRPQDRQFILSSKKLLLSDSGFYLCAWIGGGAAGPQHFGDGTRLSIL.

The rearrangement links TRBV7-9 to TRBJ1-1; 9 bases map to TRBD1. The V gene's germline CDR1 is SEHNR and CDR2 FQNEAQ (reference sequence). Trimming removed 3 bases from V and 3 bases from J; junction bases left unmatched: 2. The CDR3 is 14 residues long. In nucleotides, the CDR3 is TGTGCCAGCAGCTTGACAGGGGGGGACACTGAAGCTTTCTTT. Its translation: CASSLTGGDTEAFF.

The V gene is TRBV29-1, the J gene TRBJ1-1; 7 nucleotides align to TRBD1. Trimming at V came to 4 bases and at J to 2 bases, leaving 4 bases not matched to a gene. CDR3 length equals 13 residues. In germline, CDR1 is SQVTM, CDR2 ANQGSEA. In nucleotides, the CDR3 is TGCAGCGTTGCCTACAGGGGTAACACTGAAGCTTTCTTT. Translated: CSVAYRGNTEAFF.

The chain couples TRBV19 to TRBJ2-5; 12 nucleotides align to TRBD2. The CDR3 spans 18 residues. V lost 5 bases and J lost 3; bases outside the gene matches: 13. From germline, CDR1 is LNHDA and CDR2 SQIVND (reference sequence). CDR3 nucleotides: TGTGCCAGTAGTCCCTACCCCCTACTAGCGGGGGGCGAAGAGACCCAGTACTTC. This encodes CASSPYPLLAGGEETQYF.

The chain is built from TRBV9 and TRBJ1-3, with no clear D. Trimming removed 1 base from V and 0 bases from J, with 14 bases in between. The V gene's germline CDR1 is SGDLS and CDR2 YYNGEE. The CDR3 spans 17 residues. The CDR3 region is CASSVSVGRYSGNTIYF. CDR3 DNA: TGTGCCAGCAGCGTAAGCGTAGGCCGATACTCTGGAAACACCATATATTTT.

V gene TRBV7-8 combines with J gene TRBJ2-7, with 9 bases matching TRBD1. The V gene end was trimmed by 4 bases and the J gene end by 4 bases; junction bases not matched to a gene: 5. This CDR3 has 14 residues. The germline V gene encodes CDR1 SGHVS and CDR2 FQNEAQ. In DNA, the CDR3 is TGTGCCAGCAGCTGGACAGGGGCCGGGTACGAGCAGTACTTC. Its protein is CASSWTGAGYEQYF.

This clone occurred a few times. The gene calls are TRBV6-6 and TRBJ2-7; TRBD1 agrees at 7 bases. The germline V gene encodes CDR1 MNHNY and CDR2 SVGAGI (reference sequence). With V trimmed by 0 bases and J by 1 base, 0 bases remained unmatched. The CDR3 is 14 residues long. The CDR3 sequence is CASSYSGQSYEQYF. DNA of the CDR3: TGTGCCAGCAGTTACTCGGGACAGTCCTACGAGCAGTACTTC.

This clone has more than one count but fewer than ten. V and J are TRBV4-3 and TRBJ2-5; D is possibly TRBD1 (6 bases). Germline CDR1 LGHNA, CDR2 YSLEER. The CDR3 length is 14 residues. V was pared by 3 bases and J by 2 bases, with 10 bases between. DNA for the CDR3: TGCGCCAGCAGCCATGGACAGTCTCAAGAGACCCAGTACTTC. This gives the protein CASSHGQSQETQYF.

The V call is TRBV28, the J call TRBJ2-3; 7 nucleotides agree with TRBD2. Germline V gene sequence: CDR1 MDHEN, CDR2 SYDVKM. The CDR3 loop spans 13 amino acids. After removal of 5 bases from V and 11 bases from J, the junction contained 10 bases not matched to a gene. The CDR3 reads CASSKPTGGGQYF. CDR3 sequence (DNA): TGTGCCAGCAGTAAACCTACGGGAGGTGGGCAGTATTTT. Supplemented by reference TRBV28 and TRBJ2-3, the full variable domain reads DVKVTQSSRYLVKRTGEKVFLECVQDMDHENMFWYRQDPGLGLRLIYFSYDVKMKEKGDIPEGYSVSREKKERFSLILESASTNQTSMYLCASSKPTGGGQYFGPGTRLTVL.